This T cell receptor (beta chain) emerged from a study of beta chain features in type 1 diabetes. About the study: Comparable age, gender and cell yields were observed in patients relative to healthy donors. General study points: Shorter templates may be favored by PCR, equally so in patients and controls. Type 1 diabetes patients showed a moderate but significant shortening of TCRB CDR3s in all four CD4+ subsets. VDJ junctions from patients with type 1 diabetes contained fewer insertions and more deletions.

CD4+ cells of the naive, central memory, regulatory and stem cell-like memory types were sorted via CD45RO/CCR7/CD25/CD127/CD95/CD27. Every isolated RNA sample was fully reverse transcribed, so sequencing captured expressed TCRB transcripts. The protocol was immunoSEQ multiplex PCR, while the TCRdb copy is restricted to in-frame clones and leaves out a portion. This sample has about 340,000 clones, with approximately 13% found just once. On this clone itself: Its antigen is still unknown.

Per germline, CDR1 SGHNT and CDR2 YYREEE (reference sequence). The CDR3 loop spans 18 amino acids. After removal of 4 bases from V and 1 base from J, the junction contained 15 bases not matched to a gene. This TCR was recovered from a woman between 18 and 29 years old with type 1 diabetes. The specimen was naive CD4+ T cells from blood. The chain employs TRBV5-4 and TRBJ2-5, with TRBD2 identical over 8 bases. The CDR3 DNA follows: TGTGCCAGCAGCCCTTGGGGTCCTTTTAGCGGGGCCCAAGAGACCCAGTACTTC. Translating it yields CASSPWGPFSGAQETQYF.